This TCR beta chain is from a study of long-term antiretroviral therapy in people with HIV. Notes on the study in general: Possibly under older ART regimens, blood was drawn between about 2004 and 2018.

Trimming pared 7 bases from V and 8 bases from J, leaving 19 bases between. Germline-derived CDR1 and CDR2 are MDHEN and SYDVKM. The CDR3 totals 14 residues. In its sample, this clone was seen once. Its matching antigen is unknown. At the survey level, the v3.0 immunoSEQ assay was run. Here immunoSEQ multiplex PCR was the method, and the copy in TCRdb shows in-frame clones only, minus some. The sample comprises over 35,000 clones, approximately 86% of which are singletons, and 3.9% rests with the top ten. This receptor was obtained from a woman under 30 with HIV. The material was unsorted PBMCs, obtained just before starting antiretroviral therapy. The J gene is TRBJ2-3, the V gene TRBV28; D ambiguous. In DNA form, the CDR3 reads TGTGCCAGCATCGGAGACCAGAAGGTAGTTACGCAGTATTTT. Its translation: CASIGDQKVVTQYF.